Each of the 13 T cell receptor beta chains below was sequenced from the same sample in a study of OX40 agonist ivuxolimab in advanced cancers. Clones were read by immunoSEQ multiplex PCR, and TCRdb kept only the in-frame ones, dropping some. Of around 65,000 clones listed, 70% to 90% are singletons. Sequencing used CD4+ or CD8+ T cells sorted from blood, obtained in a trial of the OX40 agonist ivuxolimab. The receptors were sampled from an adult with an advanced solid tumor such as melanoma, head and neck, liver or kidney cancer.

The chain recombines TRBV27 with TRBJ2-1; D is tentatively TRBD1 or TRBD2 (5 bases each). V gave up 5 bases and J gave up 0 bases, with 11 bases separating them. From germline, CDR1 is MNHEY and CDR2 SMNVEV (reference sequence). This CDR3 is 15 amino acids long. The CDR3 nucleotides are TGTGCCAGCAGTGGGGACGGCTACTCCTACAATGAGCAGTTCTTC. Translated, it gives CASSGDGYSYNEQFF.

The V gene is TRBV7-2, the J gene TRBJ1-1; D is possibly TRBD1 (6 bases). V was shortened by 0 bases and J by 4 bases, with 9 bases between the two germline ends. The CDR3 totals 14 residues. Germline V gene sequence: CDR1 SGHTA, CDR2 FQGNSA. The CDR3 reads CASSLAKGGTEAFF. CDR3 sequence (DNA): TGTGCCAGCAGCTTAGCGAAGGGGGGCACTGAAGCTTTCTTT.

The CDR3 region is CSVASGREGYEQYF. CDR3 DNA sequence: TGCAGCGTTGCGAGCGGGAGAGAGGGCTACGAGCAGTACTTC. The chain is built from TRBV29-1 and TRBJ2-7; 8 bases map to TRBD2. The CDR3 runs to 14 residues. Germline CDR1 SQVTM, CDR2 ANQGSEA. With 4 bases clipped from V and 3 bases from J, the junction kept 8 bases outside the gene matches.

The CDR3 sequence: CAISETEDTQYF. The CDR3 region has the DNA TGTGCCATCAGCGAGACAGAAGATACGCAGTATTTT. This chain joins TRBV10-3 and TRBJ2-3; TRBD1 is a possible D gene (5 bases). Looked up from germline, CDR1 is ENHRY and CDR2 is SYGVKD. CDR3 length equals 12 residues. V was pared by 6 bases and J by 5 bases, with 9 bases between.

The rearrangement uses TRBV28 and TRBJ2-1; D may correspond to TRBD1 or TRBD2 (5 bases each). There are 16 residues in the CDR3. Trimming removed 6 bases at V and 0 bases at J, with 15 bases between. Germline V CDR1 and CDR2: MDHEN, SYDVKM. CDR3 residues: CASSGRDPSSYNEQFF. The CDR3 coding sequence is TGTGCCAGCAGCGGACGGGACCCGAGCTCCTACAATGAGCAGTTCTTC.

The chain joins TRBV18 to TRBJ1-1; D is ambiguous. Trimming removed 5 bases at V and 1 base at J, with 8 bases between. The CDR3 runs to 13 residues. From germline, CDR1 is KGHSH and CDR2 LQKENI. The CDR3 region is CASSMDGNTEAFF. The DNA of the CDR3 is TGTGCCAGCTCAATGGACGGGAACACTGAAGCTTTCTTT.

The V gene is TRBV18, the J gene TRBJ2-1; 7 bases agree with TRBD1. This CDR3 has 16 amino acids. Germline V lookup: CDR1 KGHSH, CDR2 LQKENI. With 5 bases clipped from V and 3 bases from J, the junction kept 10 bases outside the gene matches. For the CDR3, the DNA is TGTGCCAGCTCAAACTCCCCGACAGGGATCTACAATGAGCAGTTCTTC. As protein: CASSNSPTGIYNEQFF.

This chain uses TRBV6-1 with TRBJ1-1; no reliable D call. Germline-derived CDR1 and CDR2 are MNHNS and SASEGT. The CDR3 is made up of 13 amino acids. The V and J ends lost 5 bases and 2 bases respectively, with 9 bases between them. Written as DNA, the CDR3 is TGTGCCAGCAGTATTACAGTTAACACTGAAGCTTTCTTT. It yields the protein CASSITVNTEAFF.

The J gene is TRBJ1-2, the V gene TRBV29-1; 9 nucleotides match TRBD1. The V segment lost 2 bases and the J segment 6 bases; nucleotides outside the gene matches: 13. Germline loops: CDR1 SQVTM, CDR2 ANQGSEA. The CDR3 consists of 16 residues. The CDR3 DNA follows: TGCAGCGTTGAATTTGGGGGACAGGGAGGTTTGCATGGCTACACCTTC. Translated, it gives CSVEFGGQGGLHGYTF. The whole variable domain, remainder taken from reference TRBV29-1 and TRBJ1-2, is SAVISQKPSRDICQRGTSLTIQCQVDSQVTMMFWYRQQPGQSLTLIATANQGSEATYESGFVIDKFPISRPNLTFSTLTVSNMSPEDSSIYLCSVEFGGQGGLHGYTFGSGTRLTVV.

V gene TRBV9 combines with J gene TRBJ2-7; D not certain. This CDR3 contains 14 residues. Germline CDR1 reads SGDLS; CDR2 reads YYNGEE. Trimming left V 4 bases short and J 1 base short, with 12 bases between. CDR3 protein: CASSSGLFSYEQYF. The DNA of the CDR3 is TGTGCCAGCAGCTCCGGGTTGTTTTCCTACGAGCAGTACTTC. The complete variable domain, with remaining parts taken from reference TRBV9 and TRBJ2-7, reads DSGVTQTPKHLITATGQRVTLRCSPRSGDLSVYWYQQSLDQGLQFLIQYYNGEERAKGNILERFSAQQFPDLHSELNLSSLELGDSALYFCASSSGLFSYEQYFGPGTRLTVT.

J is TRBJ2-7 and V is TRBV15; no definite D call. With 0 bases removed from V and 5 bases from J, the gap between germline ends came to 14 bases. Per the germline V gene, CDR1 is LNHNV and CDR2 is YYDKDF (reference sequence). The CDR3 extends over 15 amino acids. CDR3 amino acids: CATSRDGSPFNEQYF. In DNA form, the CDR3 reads TGTGCCACCAGCAGAGATGGATCCCCTTTCAACGAGCAGTACTTC.

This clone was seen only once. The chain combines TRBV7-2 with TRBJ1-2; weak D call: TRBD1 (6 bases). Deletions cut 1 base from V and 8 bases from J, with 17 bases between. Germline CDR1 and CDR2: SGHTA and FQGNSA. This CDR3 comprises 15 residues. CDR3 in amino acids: CASSLEAQGSWGYTF. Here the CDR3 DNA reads TGTGCCAGCAGCTTAGAAGCCCAGGGGAGCTGGGGCTACACCTTC.

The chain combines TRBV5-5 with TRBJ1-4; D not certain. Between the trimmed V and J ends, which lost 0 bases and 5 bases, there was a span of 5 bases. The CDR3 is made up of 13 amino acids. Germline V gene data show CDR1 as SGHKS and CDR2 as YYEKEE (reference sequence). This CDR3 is CASSLVPNEKLFF. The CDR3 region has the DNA TGTGCCAGCAGCTTGGTTCCGAATGAAAAACTGTTTTTT.